This TCR beta chain came from a study of blood T cell repertoires in COVID-19. Donors were grouped by their self-reported clinical history. In the original workflow: Estimation of nucleated cell counts was performed using reference gene primer amplification. Measured with immunoSEQ multiplex PCR; TCRdb has only the in-frame clones, and not every one. V and J calls and clone size follow that table, whereas D and trimming were derived from the DNA. The table lists a few hundred thousand clones, 80% to 90% of them singletons. A few counts support this clone. This CDR3 contains 16 residues. CDR1 SGHVS and CDR2 FNYEAQ come from the germline V gene. V shed 1 base, J shed 4 bases, and the junction held 8 bases outside the gene matches.

What was sequenced was PBMCs or T cells enriched from blood (not recorded which). This receptor was taken from a woman between 35 and 50 years old with acute COVID-19. The chain combines TRBV7-6 with TRBJ1-2, with TRBD1 identical over 8 bases. CDR3 nucleotide sequence: TGTGCCAGCAGCTTAGAAGCTGGGACAGGTCTCTATGGCTACACCTTC. Residues: CASSLEAGTGLYGYTF.